These T cell receptor beta chains were read from a single sample in a study of cytomegalovirus exposure and HLA in healthy donors. TCRdb's copy holds only in-frame clones and misses some; the assay was immunoSEQ multiplex PCR. The sample holds fewer than 150,000 clones, 82% seen once. Sample: PBMCs. These receptors were obtained from a woman under 30 in good health and CMV-seronegative. Both conserved end residues are part of each CDR3. The D gene is left open where the match is weak. The size entry is marked missing in some rows and otherwise reads once, few, many or a size class.

J,size,V,D,DNA,CDR3
TRBJ1-6,-,TRBV7-2,TRBD1,TGTGCCAGCAGCTCTCTTTTGACAGGGTTAAATTCACCCCTCCACTTT,CASSSLLTGLNSPLHF
TRBJ1-2,-,TRBV14,-,TGTGCCAGCAGCCAAGATCGCGGCAGGGGATTCTATGGCTACACCTTC,CASSQDRGRGFYGYTF
TRBJ1-2,-,TRBV7-9,TRBD1,TGTGCCAGCAGCTTTACAGGGGACAGGGGGCTTTGGGGCTACACCTTC,CASSFTGDRGLWGYTF
TRBJ1-6,-,TRBV5-6,-,TGTGCCAGCAGCCCGGTCCGGGGGGGAACACCCCTCCACTTT,CASSPVRGGTPLHF
TRBJ2-3,few,TRBV11-1,TRBD2,TGTGCCAGCAGCTCGGGACTAGCGAGGGCAGATACGCAGTATTTT,CASSSGLARADTQYF
TRBJ1-1,-,TRBV28,-,TGTGCCAGCAGGGACTTCAGGGGCCTAGGAACTGAAGCTTTCTTT,CASRDFRGLGTEAFF
TRBJ1-5,-,TRBV6-1,TRBD1,TGTGCCAGCAGTGTAGGGACAGGGTCCAATCAGCCCCAGCATTTT,CASSVGTGSNQPQHF
TRBJ1-1,-,TRBV28,-,TGTGCCAGCAGTTTAGGCGGTCTTAACACTGAAGCTTTCTTT,CASSLGGLNTEAFF
TRBJ2-7,-,TRBV27,-,TGTGCCAGCAGACACCTAGCGCCCAACGGCGGCGAGCAGTACTTC,CASRHLAPNGGEQYF
TRBJ1-2,-,TRBV16,-,TGTGCCAGCAGCCCTGAGTACTATGGCTACACCTTC,CASSPEYYGYTF
TRBJ2-5,-,TRBV19,-,TGTGCCAGTAGTAGAAACCCGGGGGAGACCCAGTACTTC,CASSRNPGETQYF
TRBJ2-1,-,TRBV5-1,-,TGCGCCAGCAGCGCTGAGCTCTCCTCCTACAATGAGCAGTTCTTC,CASSAELSSYNEQFF